This T cell receptor (beta chain) comes out of a study of T cell repertoires in cytomegalovirus infection. This clonotype was counted only a few times. Its specificity is unknown. CDR1 is SGHVS and CDR2 is FQNEAQ in the germline V gene. Trimming removed 4 bases at V and 4 bases at J, with 19 bases between. This CDR3 spans 16 amino acids. Each CDR3 protein gets one entry after TCRdb re-called the reads with MiXCR. In the table there are some 350,000 distinct CDR3 sequences, roughly a third of which are singletons. The TCR originated in a human donor in good health (CMV status not recorded). Some clones in this sample may be carry-over from other donors' samples. The gene calls are TRBV7-8 and TRBJ2-5; D is perhaps TRBD1 (5 bases). The sequencing used cultured PBMCs, collected from culture after CMV antigen stimulation. The CDR3 sequence: CASSSPRVVRRETQYF. The CDR3 DNA sequence: TGTGCCAGCAGCTCCCCCAGGGTCGTCCGTAGAGAGACCCAGTACTTC.